This TCR beta chain was sequenced in a study of glioma-infiltrating T cells after dendritic cell vaccination (dated by TCRdb to between 2015 and 2016). Background for the entire study: The cohort included about 15 glioblastoma patients drawn from Phase I and II dendritic cell vaccination trials, of whom 9 were newly diagnosed and 6 had recurrent disease. Three intradermal dendritic cell vaccine injections were administered to patients at biweekly intervals in the arm below the axilla. In glioblastoma patients vaccinated with dendritic cells, deep sequencing of TCR beta CDR3 regions served to measure the amount of tumor-infiltrating lymphocytes and to compare repertoires between tumor and blood. The vaccine was prepared from monocyte-derived dendritic cells that were cultured for more than six days with IL-4 and GM-CSF and then pulsed overnight with autologous tumor lysate. Survival after dendritic cell vaccination was correlated with TCR sequencing metrics, including TIL content and tumor-blood repertoire overlap. Patients received autologous tumor lysate-pulsed dendritic cell vaccination between 2003 and 2012.

Overall study results and their limits: The cohort was small and heterogeneous, few patients had complete blood and tumor sets, and even fewer had initial-recurrent tumor pairs. The TCR overlap response model with three groups was called speculative and said to need prospective validation. Longer time to progression and overall survival after dendritic cell vaccination were predicted by higher estimated pretreatment TIL content. TCR clonality showed no direct relationship with survival, which suggests that a diverse polyclonal response may be important.

The time point label here, explained by the study, means: after dendritic cell vaccination, including at tumor progression/relapse. To be selected, patients needed enough residual fresh-frozen tumor tissue and more than two years of available survival data. None of the glioblastoma patients carried an isocitrate dehydrogenase mutation, although molecular status otherwise varied. PBMC were collected before vaccination, two weeks after the third vaccination, and at tumor progression when it occurred. The Qiagen DNeasy Blood extraction Kit was used for extraction of genomic DNA. The immunoSEQ assay amplified TCRB CDR3 regions from approximately 2 micrograms of genomic DNA, or from all available DNA when less than that amount was available. The multiplex PCR employed 60 forward primers targeting TCR V beta segments and 13 reverse primers targeting J beta segments. To estimate reads per starting template, synthetic control templates were spiked into each sample at limiting dilution. Sequencing produced 87 bp reads on the Illumina HiSeq System. The original methods were these. PCR and sequencing errors were removed by merging closely related sequences with a nearest neighbor algorithm. TCR overlap was measured as the percentage of unique tumor TCR beta sequences that were also present in the peripheral blood of the same patient. TCRdb's version of the immuneACCESS table is confined to in-frame rearrangements and falls short of the full clone set. An unresolved V gene accounts for under half of the shortfall where checked; the remainder is of unknown origin. V and J calls and clone size are copied from that table; D and trimming were computed from the DNA. The sample table lists roughly 60,000 clones, more than 75% of them with a count of one. Roughly 11% of the sample comes from the top ten.

Inclusive of the bounding cysteine and phenylalanine, the CDR3 is 15 residues long. Only the CDR3 part of the read is kept: 45 bases, read in frame from the first base. The V and J ends are trimmed by 6 bases and 11 bases, leaving 25 bases between them. The germline V gene supplies CDR1 MNHEY and CDR2 SVGAGI. Concerning this clone: Its antigen target is currently unknown. No much larger clone is present one base from it, and per-base qualities are unavailable.

The sequences come from blood, collected after dendritic cell vaccination. The sequence joins TRBV6-5 to TRBJ1-1, with TRBD1 as a weak D call on 5 bases. This sequence originates from a human donor with glioblastoma. The CDR3 protein sequence reads: CASSKGDLSAGRAFF. The DNA is as follows: TGTGCCAGCAGCAAGGGTGATCTTTCGGCGGGGCGGGCTTTCTTT.